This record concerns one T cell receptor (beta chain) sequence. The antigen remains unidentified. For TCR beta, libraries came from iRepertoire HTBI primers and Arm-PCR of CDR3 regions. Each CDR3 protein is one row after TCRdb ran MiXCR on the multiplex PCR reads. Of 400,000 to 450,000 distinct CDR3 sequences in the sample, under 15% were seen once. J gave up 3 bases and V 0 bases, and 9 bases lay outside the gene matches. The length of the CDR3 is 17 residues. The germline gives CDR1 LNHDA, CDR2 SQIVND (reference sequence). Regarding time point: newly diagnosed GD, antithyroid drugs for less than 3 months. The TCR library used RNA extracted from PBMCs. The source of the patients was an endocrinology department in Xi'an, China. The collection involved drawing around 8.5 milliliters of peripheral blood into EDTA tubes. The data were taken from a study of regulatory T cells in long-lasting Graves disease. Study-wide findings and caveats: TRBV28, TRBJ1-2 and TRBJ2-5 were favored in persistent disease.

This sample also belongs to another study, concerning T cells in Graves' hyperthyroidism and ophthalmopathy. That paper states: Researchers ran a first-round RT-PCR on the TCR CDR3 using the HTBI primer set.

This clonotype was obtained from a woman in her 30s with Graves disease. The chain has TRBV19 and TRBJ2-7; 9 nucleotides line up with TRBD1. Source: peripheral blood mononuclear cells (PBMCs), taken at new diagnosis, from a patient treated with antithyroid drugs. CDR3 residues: CASSIEFGGTGYYEQYF. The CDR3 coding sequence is TGTGCCAGTAGTATAGAGTTTGGCGGGACAGGGTACTACGAGCAGTACTTC. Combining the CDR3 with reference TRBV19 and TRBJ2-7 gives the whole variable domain DGGITQSPKYLFRKEGQNVTLSCEQNLNHDAMYWYRQDPGQGLRLIYYSQIVNDFQKGDIAEGYSVSREKKESFPLTVTSAQKNPTAFYLCASSIEFGGTGYYEQYFGPGTRLTVT.